This T cell receptor beta chain was profiled in a study of T cells in Graves' hyperthyroidism and ophthalmopathy. PBMCs came from more than 9.5 ml fresh peripheral blood. Germline CDR1 reads DFQATT; CDR2 reads SNEGSKA (reference sequence). The CDR3 is 16 residues long. V lost 7 bases, J lost 0 bases, and 9 bases stayed unmatched. RNA transcripts yielded amplified TCR beta CDR3 regions. A first-round RT-PCR of the TCR CDR3 used the HTBI primer set. TCRdb reanalysed the multiplex PCR reads using MiXCR and keeps one entry per CDR3 protein. This table has roughly 290,000 distinct CDR3 sequences, more than 15% appearing once.

This sequence originates from a woman aged 55 to 70 with Graves' ophthalmopathy. The sequenced material came from blood. The rearrangement uses TRBV20-1 and TRBJ2-1; 10 nucleotides agree with TRBD2. The CDR3 DNA follows: TGCAGTGTTCTGCGGACTAGCGGAAGCTCCTACAATGAGCAGTTCTTC. Its protein product is CSVLRTSGSSYNEQFF.